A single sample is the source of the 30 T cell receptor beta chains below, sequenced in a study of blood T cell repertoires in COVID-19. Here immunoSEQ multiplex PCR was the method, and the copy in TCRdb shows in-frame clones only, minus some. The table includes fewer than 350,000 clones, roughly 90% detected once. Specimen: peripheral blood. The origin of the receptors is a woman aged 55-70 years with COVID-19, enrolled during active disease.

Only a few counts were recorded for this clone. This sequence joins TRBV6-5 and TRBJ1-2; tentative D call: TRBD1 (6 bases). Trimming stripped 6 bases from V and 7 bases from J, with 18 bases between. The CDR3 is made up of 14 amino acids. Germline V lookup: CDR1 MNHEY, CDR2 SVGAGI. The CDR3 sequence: CASSLGAGVGGYTF. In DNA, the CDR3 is TGTGCCAGCAGCCTGGGGGCGGGGGTTGGTGGCTACACCTTC.

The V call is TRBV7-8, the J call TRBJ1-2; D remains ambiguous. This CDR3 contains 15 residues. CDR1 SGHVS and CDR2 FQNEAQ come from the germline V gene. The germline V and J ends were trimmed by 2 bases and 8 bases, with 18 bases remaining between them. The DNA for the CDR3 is TGTGCCAGCAGCTTACAAGCAGACACGGTGTACGGCTACACCTTC. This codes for CASSLQADTVYGYTF.

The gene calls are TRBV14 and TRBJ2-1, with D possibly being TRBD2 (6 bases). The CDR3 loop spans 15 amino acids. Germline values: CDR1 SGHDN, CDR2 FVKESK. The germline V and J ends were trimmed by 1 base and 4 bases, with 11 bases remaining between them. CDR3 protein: CASSQAGVSYNEQFF. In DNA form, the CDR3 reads TGTGCCAGCAGCCAAGCGGGGGTGAGTTACAATGAGCAGTTCTTC.

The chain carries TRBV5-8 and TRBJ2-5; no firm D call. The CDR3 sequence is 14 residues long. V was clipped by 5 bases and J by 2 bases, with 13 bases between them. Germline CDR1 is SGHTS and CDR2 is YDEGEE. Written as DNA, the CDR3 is TGTGCCAGCAGTGTCCCTGGGCAACAAGAGACCCAGTACTTC. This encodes CASSVPGQQETQYF.

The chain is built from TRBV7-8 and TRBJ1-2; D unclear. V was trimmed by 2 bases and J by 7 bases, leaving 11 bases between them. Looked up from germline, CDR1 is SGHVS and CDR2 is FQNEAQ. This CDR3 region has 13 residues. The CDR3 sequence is CASSLSHSLGYTF. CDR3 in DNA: TGTGCCAGCAGCTTAAGCCATTCCCTTGGCTACACCTTC.

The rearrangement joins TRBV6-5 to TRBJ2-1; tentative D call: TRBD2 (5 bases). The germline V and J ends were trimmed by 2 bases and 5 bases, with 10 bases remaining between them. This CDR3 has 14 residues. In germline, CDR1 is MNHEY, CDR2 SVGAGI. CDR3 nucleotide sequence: TGTGCCAGCAGTTACAGCGGCAGCAACAATGAGCAGTTCTTC. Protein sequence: CASSYSGSNNEQFF.

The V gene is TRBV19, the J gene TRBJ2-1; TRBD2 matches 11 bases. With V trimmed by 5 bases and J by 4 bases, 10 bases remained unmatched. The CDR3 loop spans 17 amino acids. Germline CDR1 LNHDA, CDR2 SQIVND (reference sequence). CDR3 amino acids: CASSLRLAGRLYNEQFF. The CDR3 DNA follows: TGTGCCAGTAGTCTCCGACTAGCGGGGCGCCTATACAATGAGCAGTTCTTC.

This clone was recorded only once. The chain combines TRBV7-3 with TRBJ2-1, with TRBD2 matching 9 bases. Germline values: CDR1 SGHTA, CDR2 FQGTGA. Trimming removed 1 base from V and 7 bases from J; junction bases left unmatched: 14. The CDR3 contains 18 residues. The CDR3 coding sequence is TGTGCCAGCAGCTTAAGCGGGACTAGCCGGGATTTCATGAATGAGCAGTTCTTC. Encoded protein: CASSLSGTSRDFMNEQFF. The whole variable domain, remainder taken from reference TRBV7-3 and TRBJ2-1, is GAGVSQTPSNKVTEKGKYVELRCDPISGHTALYWYRQSLGQGPEFLIYFQGTGAADDSGLPNDRFFAVRPEGSVSTLKIQRTERGDSAVYLCASSLSGTSRDFMNEQFFGPGTRLTVL.

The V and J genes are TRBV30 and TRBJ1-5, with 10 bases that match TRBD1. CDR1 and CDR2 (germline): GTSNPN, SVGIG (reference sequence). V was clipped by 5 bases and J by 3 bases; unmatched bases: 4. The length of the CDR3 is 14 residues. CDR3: CAWGQGGFNQPQHF. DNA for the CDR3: TGTGCCTGGGGACAGGGGGGATTCAATCAGCCCCAGCATTTT.

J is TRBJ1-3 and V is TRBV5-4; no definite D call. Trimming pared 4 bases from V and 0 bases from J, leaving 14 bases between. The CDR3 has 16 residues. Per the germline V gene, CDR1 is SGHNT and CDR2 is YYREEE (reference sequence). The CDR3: CASSEGSGASGNTIYF. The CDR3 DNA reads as TGTGCCAGCAGCGAGGGATCAGGTGCCTCTGGAAACACCATATATTTT.

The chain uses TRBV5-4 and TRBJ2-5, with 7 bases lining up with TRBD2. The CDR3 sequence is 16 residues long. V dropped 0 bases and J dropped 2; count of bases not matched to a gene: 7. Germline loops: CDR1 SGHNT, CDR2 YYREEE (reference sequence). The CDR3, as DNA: TGTGCCAGCAGCTTGGGGGTGGGCGGGGGACAAGAGACCCAGTACTTC. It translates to CASSLGVGGGQETQYF.

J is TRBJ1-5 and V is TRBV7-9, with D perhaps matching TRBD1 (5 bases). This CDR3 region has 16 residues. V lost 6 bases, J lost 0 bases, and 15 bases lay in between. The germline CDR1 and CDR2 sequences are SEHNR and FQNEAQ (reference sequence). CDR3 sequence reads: CASSTGLGGSNQPQHF. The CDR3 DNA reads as TGTGCCAGCAGTACCGGGTTGGGGGGTAGCAATCAGCCCCAGCATTTT.

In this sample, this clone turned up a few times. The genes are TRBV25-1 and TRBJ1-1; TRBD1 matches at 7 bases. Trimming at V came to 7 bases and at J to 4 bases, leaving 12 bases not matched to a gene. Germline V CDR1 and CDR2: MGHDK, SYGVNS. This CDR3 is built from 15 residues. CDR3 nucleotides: TGTGCCAGCACAAAGACAGGGCTTCGTGCCACTGAAGCTTTCTTT. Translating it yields CASTKTGLRATEAFF.

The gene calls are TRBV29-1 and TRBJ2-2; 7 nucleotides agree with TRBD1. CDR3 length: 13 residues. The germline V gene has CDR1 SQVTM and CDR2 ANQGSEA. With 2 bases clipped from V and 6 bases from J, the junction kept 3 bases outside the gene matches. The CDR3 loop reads CSVETQGAGELFF. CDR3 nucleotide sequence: TGCAGCGTTGAAACGCAGGGGGCCGGGGAGCTGTTTTTT.

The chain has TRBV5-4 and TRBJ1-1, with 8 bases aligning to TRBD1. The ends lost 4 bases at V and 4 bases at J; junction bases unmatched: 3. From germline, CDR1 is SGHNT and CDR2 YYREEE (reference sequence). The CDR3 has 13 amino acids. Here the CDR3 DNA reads TGTGCCAGCAGCCTTGACAGGGGCACTGAAGCTTTCTTT. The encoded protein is CASSLDRGTEAFF.

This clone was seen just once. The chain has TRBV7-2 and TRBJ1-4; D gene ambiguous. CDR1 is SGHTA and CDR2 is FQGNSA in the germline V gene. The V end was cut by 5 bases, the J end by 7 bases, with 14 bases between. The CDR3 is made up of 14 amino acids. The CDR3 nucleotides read TGTGCCAGCAGCCTACTCCCGGGATTTGAAAAACTGTTTTTT. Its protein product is CASSLLPGFEKLFF.

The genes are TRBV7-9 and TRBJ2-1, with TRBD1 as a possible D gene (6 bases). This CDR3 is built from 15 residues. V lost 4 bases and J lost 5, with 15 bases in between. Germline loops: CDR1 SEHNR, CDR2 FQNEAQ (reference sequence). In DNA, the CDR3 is TGTGCCAGCAGCTACCGACAGGCCGGAGACAATGAGCAGTTCTTC. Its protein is CASSYRQAGDNEQFF.

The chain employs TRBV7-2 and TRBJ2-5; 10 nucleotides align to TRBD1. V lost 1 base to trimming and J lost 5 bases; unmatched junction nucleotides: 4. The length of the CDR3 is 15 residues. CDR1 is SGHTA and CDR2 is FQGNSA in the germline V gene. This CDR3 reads CASSLVGTGVETQYF. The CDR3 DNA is TGTGCCAGCAGCTTAGTGGGGACAGGGGTTGAGACCCAGTACTTC.

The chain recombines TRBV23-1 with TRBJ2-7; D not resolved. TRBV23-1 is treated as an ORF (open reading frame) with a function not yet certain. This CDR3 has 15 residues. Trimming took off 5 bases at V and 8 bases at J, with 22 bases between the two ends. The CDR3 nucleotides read TGCGCCAGCAGTTCCCATGGGCCAGACCTTTTAAAGCAGTACTTC. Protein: CASSSHGPDLLKQYF.

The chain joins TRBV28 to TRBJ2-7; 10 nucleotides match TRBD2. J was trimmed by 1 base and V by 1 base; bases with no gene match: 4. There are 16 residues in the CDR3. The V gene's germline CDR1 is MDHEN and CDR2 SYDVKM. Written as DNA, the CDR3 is TGTGCCAGCAGTTTATATAGTAGCGGGGGGTCCTACGAGCAGTACTTC. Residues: CASSLYSSGGSYEQYF. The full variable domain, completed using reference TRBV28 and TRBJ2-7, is DVKVTQSSRYLVKRTGEKVFLECVQDMDHENMFWYRQDPGLGLRLIYFSYDVKMKEKGDIPEGYSVSREKKERFSLILESASTNQTSMYLCASSLYSSGGSYEQYFGPGTRLTVT.

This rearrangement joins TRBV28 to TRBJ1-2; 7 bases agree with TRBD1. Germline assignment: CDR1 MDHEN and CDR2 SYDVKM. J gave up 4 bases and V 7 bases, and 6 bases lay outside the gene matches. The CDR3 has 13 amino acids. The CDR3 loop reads CASTTGPFYGYTF. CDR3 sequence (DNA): TGTGCCAGCACGACAGGGCCCTTCTATGGCTACACCTTC.

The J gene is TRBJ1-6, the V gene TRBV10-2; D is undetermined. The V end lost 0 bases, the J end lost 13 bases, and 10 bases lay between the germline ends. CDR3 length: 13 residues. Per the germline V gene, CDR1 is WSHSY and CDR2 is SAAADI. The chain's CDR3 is CASSESKNSPLHF. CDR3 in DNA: TGCGCCAGCAGTGAGTCGAAAAACTCTCCCCTCCACTTT.

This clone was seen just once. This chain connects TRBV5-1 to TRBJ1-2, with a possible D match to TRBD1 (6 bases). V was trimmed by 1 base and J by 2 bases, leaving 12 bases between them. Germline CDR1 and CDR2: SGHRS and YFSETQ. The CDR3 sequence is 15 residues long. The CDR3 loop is CASSLLGHPNYGYTF. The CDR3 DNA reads TGCGCCAGCAGCTTGTTGGGACACCCGAACTATGGCTACACCTTC.

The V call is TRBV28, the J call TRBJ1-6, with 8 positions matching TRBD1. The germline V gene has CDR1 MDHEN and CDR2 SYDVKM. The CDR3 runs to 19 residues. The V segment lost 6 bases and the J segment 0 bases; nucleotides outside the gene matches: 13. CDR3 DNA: TGTGCCAGCAGACGTCTACGAATGACAGGGGACTCCTATAATTCACCCCTCCACTTT. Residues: CASRRLRMTGDSYNSPLHF.

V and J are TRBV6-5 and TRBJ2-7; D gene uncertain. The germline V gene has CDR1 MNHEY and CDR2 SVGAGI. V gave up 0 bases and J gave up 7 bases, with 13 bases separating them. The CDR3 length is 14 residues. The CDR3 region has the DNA TGTGCCAGCAGTTACTCGCCTCAAAGTAGTGAGCAGTACTTC. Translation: CASSYSPQSSEQYF.

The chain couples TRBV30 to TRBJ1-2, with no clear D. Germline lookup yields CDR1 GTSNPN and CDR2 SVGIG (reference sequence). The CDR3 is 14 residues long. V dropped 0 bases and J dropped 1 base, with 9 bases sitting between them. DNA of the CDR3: TGTGCCTGGAGTGTAGGAGGGATTAACTATGGCTACACCTTC. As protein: CAWSVGGINYGYTF.

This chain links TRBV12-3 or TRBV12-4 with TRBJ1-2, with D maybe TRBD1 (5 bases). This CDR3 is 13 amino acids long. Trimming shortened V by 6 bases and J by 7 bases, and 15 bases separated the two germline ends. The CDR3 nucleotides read TGTGCCAGCAGCGTCAGGGTGAGGTCTGGCTACACCTTC. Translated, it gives CASSVRVRSGYTF.

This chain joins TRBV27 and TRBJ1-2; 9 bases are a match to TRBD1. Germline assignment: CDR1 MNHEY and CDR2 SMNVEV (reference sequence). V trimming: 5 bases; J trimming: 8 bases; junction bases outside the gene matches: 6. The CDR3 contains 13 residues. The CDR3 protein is CASSLQTGGGYTF. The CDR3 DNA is TGTGCCAGCAGTCTCCAGACAGGGGGAGGCTACACCTTC.

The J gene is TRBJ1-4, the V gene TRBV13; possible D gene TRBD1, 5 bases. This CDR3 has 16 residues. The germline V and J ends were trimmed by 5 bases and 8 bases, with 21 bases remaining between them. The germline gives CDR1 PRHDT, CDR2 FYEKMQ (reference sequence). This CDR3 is CASSPLTDAGREKLFF. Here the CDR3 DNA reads TGTGCCAGCAGCCCCCTGACAGACGCCGGTCGGGAAAAACTGTTTTTT.

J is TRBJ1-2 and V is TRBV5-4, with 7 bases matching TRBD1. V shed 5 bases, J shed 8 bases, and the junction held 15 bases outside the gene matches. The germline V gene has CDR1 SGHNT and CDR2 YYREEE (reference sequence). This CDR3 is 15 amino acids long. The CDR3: CASSQNQGVIGGYTF. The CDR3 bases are TGTGCCAGCAGTCAAAATCAGGGGGTCATAGGGGGCTACACCTTC.